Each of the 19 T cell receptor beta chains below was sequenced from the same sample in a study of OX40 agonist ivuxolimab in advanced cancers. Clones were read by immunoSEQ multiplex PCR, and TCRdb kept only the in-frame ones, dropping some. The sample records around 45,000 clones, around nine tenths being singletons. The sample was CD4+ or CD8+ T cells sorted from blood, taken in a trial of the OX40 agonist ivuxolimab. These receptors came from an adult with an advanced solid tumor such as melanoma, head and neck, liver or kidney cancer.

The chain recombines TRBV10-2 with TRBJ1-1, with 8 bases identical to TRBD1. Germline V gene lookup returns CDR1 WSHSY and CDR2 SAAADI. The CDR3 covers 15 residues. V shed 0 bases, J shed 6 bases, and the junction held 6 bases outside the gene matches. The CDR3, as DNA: TGCGCCAGCAGTGAGTCGACAGGGGTGAAATCTGAAGCTTTCTTT. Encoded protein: CASSESTGVKSEAFF.

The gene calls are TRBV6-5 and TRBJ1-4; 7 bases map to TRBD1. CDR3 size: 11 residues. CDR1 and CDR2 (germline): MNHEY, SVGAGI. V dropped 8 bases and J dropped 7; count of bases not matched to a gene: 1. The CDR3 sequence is CASRDSEKLFF. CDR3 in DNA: TGTGCCAGCCGGGACAGTGAAAAACTGTTTTTT.

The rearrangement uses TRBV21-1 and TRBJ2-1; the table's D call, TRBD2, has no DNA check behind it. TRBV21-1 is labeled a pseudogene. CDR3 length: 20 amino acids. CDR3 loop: CASSPPPVSSGRISYNEQFF. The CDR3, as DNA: TGTGCCAGCAGCCCTCCGCCCGTGAGTAGCGGGAGGATCTCCTACAATGAGCAGTTCTTC.

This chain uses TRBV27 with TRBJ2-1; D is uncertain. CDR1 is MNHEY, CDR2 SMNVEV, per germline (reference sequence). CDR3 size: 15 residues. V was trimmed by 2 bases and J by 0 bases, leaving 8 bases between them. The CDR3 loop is CASSLSSSSYNEQFF. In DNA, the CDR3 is TGTGCCAGCAGTTTAAGCTCCAGCTCCTACAATGAGCAGTTCTTC.

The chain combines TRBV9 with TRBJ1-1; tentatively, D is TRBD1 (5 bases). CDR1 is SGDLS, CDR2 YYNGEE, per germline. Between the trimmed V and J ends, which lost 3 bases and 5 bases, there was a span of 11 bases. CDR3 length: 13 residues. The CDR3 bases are TGTGCCAGCAGCGAGGGGAGGGGTACTGAAGCTTTCTTT. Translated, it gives CASSEGRGTEAFF. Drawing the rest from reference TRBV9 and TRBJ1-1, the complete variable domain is DSGVTQTPKHLITATGQRVTLRCSPRSGDLSVYWYQQSLDQGLQFLIQYYNGEERAKGNILERFSAQQFPDLHSELNLSSLELGDSALYFCASSEGRGTEAFFGQGTRLTVV.

CDR3 coding DNA: TGTGCCACCAGCCCTTCCGGACAGTGGACCACTGAAGCTTTCTTT. Protein: CATSPSGQWTTEAFF. The chain carries TRBV15 and TRBJ1-1; tentative D call: TRBD1 (6 bases). The V and J ends lost 5 bases and 4 bases respectively, with 17 bases between them. The CDR3 runs to 15 residues. Germline values: CDR1 LNHNV, CDR2 YYDKDF (reference sequence).

The CDR3 DNA follows: TGTGCCATCAGCTATGACTCTACCTACGAGCAGTACTTC. It specifies CAISYDSTYEQYF. The chain employs TRBV10-3 and TRBJ2-7; no clear D. Looked up from germline, CDR1 is ENHRY and CDR2 is SYGVKD. This CDR3 region has 13 residues. V was trimmed by 6 bases and J by 2 bases, leaving 11 bases between them.

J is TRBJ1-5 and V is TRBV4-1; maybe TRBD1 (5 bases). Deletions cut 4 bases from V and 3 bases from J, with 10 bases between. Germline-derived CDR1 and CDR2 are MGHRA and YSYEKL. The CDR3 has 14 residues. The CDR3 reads CASSLGTDNQPQHF. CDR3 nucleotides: TGCGCCAGCAGCCTCGGGACCGACAATCAGCCCCAGCATTTT.

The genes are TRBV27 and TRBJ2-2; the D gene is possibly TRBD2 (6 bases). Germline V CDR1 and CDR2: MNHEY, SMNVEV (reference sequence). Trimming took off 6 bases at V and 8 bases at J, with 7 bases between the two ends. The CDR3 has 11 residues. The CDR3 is CASSRGGELFF. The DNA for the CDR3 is TGTGCCAGCAGCCGGGGGGGGGAGCTGTTTTTT.

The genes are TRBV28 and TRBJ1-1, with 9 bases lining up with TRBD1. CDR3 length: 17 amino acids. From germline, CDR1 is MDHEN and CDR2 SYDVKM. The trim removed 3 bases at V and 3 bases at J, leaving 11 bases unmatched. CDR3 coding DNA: TGTGCCAGCAGTTTTAAATCCGGGACAGGGTTGGACACTGAAGCTTTCTTT. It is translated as CASSFKSGTGLDTEAFF.

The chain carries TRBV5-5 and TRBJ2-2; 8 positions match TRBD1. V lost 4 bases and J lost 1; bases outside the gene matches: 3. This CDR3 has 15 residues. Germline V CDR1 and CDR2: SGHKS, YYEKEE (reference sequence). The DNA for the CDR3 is TGTGCCAGCAGCCTTGGGACAGGGAACACCGGGGAGCTGTTTTTT. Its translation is CASSLGTGNTGELFF.

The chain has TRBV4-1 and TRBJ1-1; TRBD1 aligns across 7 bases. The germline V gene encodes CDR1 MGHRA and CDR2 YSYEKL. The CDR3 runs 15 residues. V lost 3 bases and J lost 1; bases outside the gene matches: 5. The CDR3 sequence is CASSHPQGRNTEAFF. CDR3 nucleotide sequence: TGCGCCAGCAGCCACCCACAGGGGAGGAACACTGAAGCTTTCTTT.

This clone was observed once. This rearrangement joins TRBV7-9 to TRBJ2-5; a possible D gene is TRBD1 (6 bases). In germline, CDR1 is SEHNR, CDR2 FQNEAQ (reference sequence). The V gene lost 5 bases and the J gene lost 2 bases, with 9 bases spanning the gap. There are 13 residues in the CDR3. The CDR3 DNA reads TGTGCCAGCAGCGAAAGGGGGCAAGAGACCCAGTACTTC. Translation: CASSERGQETQYF.

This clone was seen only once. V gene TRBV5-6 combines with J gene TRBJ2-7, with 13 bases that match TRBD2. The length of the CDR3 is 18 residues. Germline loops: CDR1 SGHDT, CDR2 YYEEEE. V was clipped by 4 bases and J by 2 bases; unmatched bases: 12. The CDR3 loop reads CASSGGLAGVGGTYEQYF. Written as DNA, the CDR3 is TGTGCCAGCAGCGGCGGACTAGCGGGAGTCGGGGGAACCTACGAGCAGTACTTC.

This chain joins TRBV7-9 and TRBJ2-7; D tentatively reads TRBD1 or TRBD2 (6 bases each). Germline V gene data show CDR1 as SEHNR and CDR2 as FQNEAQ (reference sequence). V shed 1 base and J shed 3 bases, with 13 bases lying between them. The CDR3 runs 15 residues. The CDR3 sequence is CASSLVDRGLYEQYV. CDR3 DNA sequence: TGTGCCAGCAGCTTAGTTGATCGGGGGCTCTACGAGCAGTACGTC.

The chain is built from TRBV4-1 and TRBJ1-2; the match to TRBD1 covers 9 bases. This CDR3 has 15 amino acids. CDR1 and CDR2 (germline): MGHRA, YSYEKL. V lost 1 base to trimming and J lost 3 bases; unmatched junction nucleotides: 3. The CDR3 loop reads CASSQGTGEDYGYTF. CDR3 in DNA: TGCGCCAGCAGCCAAGGGACAGGGGAAGACTATGGCTACACCTTC.

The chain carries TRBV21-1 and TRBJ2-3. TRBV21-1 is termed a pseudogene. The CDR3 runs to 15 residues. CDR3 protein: CASQKIGVSMDTQYF. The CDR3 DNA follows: TGTGCCAGTCAAAAAATAGGTGTGTCGATGGATACGCAGTATTTT.

CDR3 amino acids: CASSVGRGLETQYF. The CDR3 DNA follows: TGTGCCAGCAGCGTTGGCAGGGGGCTTGAGACCCAGTACTTC. The chain carries TRBV9 and TRBJ2-5; 8 positions agree with TRBD1. The CDR3 sequence is 14 residues long. J was trimmed by 5 bases and V by 2 bases; bases with no gene match: 5. Germline CDR1 SGDLS, CDR2 YYNGEE.

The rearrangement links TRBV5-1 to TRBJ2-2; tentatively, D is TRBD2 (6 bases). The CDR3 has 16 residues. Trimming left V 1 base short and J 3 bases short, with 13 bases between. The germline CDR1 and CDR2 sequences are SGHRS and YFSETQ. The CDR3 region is CASSLQREVDTGELFF. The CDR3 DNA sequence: TGCGCCAGCAGCTTGCAGAGGGAGGTGGACACCGGGGAGCTGTTTTTT.